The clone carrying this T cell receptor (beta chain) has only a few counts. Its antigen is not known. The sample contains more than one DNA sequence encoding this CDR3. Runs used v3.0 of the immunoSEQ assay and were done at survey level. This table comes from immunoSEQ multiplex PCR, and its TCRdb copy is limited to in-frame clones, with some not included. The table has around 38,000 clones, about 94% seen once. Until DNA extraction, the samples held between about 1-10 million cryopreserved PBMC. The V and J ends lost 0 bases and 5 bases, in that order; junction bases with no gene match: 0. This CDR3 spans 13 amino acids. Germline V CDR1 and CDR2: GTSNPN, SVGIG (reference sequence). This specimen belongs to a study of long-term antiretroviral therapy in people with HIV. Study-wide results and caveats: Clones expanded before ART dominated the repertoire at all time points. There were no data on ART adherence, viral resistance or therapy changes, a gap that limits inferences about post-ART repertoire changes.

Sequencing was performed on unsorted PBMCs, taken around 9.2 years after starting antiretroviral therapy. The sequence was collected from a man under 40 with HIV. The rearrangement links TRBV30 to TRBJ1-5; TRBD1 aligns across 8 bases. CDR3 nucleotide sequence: TGTGCCTGGAGTGTACAGGGGGATCAGCCCCAGCATTTT. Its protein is CAWSVQGDQPQHF.